This T cell receptor (beta chain) was retrieved from a study of T cell clones after liver transplantation. Remarks on this clone: No antigen is known for it.

Study-wide points: These preliminary findings come from unstandardized post-transplant sampling times.

The CDR3 has 15 residues. Per germline, CDR1 MNHEY and CDR2 SVGAGI. V shed 6 bases, J shed 2 bases, and the junction held 7 bases outside the gene matches. Here immunoSEQ multiplex PCR was the method, and the copy in TCRdb shows in-frame clones only, minus some. Among 68,000 or so clones listed, about four fifths were seen once. The starting material was CD4+ T cells from blood, obtained before liver transplant. The chain carries TRBV6-5 and TRBJ2-1; 7 nucleotides line up with TRBD2. The TCR originated in a human donor who received a liver transplant. CDR3 in amino acids: CASSRAGEAYNEQFF. DNA of the CDR3: TGTGCCAGCAGCCGCGCGGGAGAGGCCTACAATGAGCAGTTCTTC.